The 19 T cell receptor beta chains given below trace back to one sample, sequenced in a study of OX40 agonist ivuxolimab in advanced cancers. Clones were read by immunoSEQ multiplex PCR, and TCRdb kept only the in-frame ones, dropping some. The sample lists about 77,000 clones; around four fifths were seen once. Sequenced material: CD4+ or CD8+ T cells sorted from blood, taken in a trial of the OX40 agonist ivuxolimab. The receptors derive from an adult with an advanced solid tumor such as melanoma, head and neck, liver or kidney cancer.

The chain couples TRBV27 to TRBJ2-1; 8 bases line up with TRBD1. CDR1 is MNHEY and CDR2 is SMNVEV in the germline V gene (reference sequence). This CDR3 comprises 15 residues. J lost 7 bases, V lost 5 bases, and 10 bases had no gene match. The CDR3 sequence is CASSPIRDRMNEQFF. The CDR3 DNA sequence: TGTGCCAGCAGTCCGATTCGGGACAGGATGAATGAGCAGTTCTTC.

This clone was counted once. The gene calls are TRBV2 and TRBJ1-2; D remains ambiguous. The germline V gene has CDR1 SNHLY and CDR2 FYNNEI. With 7 bases removed from V and 3 bases from J, the gap between germline ends came to 15 bases. The CDR3 covers 14 residues. CDR3 residues: CASKEGQAYYGYTF. The DNA of the CDR3 is TGTGCCAGCAAGGAAGGCCAGGCGTACTATGGCTACACCTTC.

The gene calls are TRBV23-1 and TRBJ2-3; 7 bases agree with TRBD1. TRBV23-1 belongs to the ORF category, with a function that is uncertain. The V and J ends lost 3 bases and 3 bases, in that order; junction bases with no gene match: 9. This CDR3 comprises 16 residues. DNA for the CDR3: TGCGCCAGCAGTCAGAACCGGGACAGACAAACAGATACGCAGTATTTT. Translating gives CASSQNRDRQTDTQYF.

V gene TRBV5-6 combines with J gene TRBJ1-2, with 8 bases that match TRBD1. Trimming cost V 3 bases and J 3 bases; bases outside gene matches: 7. This CDR3 comprises 15 residues. Germline V gene sequence: CDR1 SGHDT, CDR2 YYEEEE. This chain's CDR3 is CASSSGQGFDYGYTF. In DNA, the CDR3 is TGTGCCAGCAGCTCCGGACAGGGTTTCGACTATGGCTACACCTTC.

The V and J genes are TRBV5-1 and TRBJ2-5; D is perhaps TRBD1 (6 bases). The J call may not be correct, given that the DNA end is closer to TRBJ2-7. This CDR3 has 14 amino acids. Looked up from germline, CDR1 is SGHRS and CDR2 is YFSETQ. The CDR3 bases are TGCGCCAGCAGCTTGGGGGGACAAGACTACGAGCAGTACTTC. Translating it yields CASSLGGQDYEQYF.

This clone was counted only a few times. V is TRBV2 and J is TRBJ2-7; D unresolved. Germline CDR1 SNHLY, CDR2 FYNNEI. This CDR3 is 11 amino acids long. The ends were cut back, 6 bases at V and 6 bases at J, with 9 bases in the middle. CDR3 amino acids: CASRRLGEQYF. As DNA, the CDR3 is TGTGCCAGCAGAAGACTGGGCGAGCAGTACTTC.

This chain links TRBV11-1 with TRBJ2-3, with TRBD1 identical over 8 bases. With 7 bases clipped from V and 1 base from J, the junction kept 10 bases outside the gene matches. The CDR3 is 16 amino acids. The germline V gene has CDR1 SGHAT and CDR2 FQDESV (reference sequence). This CDR3 reads CASTGTGTGRTDTQYF. The DNA of the CDR3 is TGTGCCAGCACCGGAACCGGGACAGGCCGCACAGATACGCAGTATTTT.

With respect to this clone: Other DNA sequences in the same sample also yield this CDR3. The rearrangement uses TRBV29-1 and TRBJ2-7, with 10 nucleotides matching TRBD1. The V and J ends lost 7 bases and 3 bases, in that order; junction bases with no gene match: 3. The CDR3 is 12 amino acids. Per germline, CDR1 SQVTM and CDR2 ANQGSEA. CDR3 amino acids: CSAGTGVYEQYF. In nucleotides, the CDR3 is TGCAGCGCCGGGACAGGGGTCTACGAGCAGTACTTC.

The chain is built from TRBV19 and TRBJ2-6; 7 positions match TRBD2. Germline V gives CDR1 LNHDA, CDR2 SQIVND (reference sequence). Losses at the gene ends were 6 bases for V and 1 base for J; bases not matched to a gene: 12. The CDR3 spans 18 residues. CDR3 nucleotide sequence: TGTGCCAGTAGCAGCGTCGGGCGGGGGAGGTCTGGGGCCAACGTCCTGACTTTC. Translated, it gives CASSSVGRGRSGANVLTF.

This rearrangement joins TRBV2 to TRBJ2-2; D call uncertain. Germline-derived CDR1 and CDR2 are SNHLY and FYNNEI. With 6 bases removed from V and 4 bases from J, the gap between germline ends came to 18 bases. The CDR3 has 16 residues. DNA for the CDR3: TGTGCCAGCAGGGCCCGGGCAGGAATTGGCACCGGGGAGCTGTTTTTT. It encodes CASRARAGIGTGELFF.

This clone was recorded once. This chain links TRBV29-1 with TRBJ1-1; D is uncertain. This CDR3 is built from 11 residues. Trimming took 2 bases from V and 8 from J, leaving 9 bases between them. Germline V lookup: CDR1 SQVTM, CDR2 ANQGSEA. The CDR3 nucleotides are TGCAGCGTTGAACGGTGGCGGGAAGCTTTCTTT. Translation gives CSVERWREAFF.

This chain joins TRBV2 and TRBJ2-7; 9 bases agree with TRBD2. Germline CDR1 is SNHLY and CDR2 is FYNNEI. With V trimmed by 5 bases and J by 3 bases, 8 bases remained unmatched. This CDR3 comprises 15 residues. CDR3 sequence (DNA): TGTGCCAGCAGTTCGAGGCTAGCGGGACGCTACGAGCAGTACTTC. This gives the protein CASSSRLAGRYEQYF.

This clone has a single count. This chain links TRBV14 with TRBJ2-4; D might be TRBD1 (6 bases). Germline lookup yields CDR1 SGHDN and CDR2 FVKESK. Between the trimmed V and J ends, which lost 4 bases and 4 bases, there was a span of 8 bases. This CDR3 is built from 13 residues. The CDR3 DNA follows: TGTGCCAGCAGCCTTGGACAGAAAAACATTCAGTACTTC. Translation: CASSLGQKNIQYF. Based on the CDR3 plus reference TRBV14 and TRBJ2-4, the full variable domain is EAGVTQFPSHSVIEKGQTVTLRCDPISGHDNLYWYRRVMGKEIKFLLHFVKESKQDESGMPNNRFLAERTGGTYSTLKVQPAELEDSGVYFCASSLGQKNIQYFGAGTRLSVL.

The chain employs TRBV11-3 and TRBJ1-6; no clear D. V was shortened by 0 bases and J by 7 bases, with 7 bases between the two germline ends. The CDR3 consists of 14 residues. CDR1 SGHNT and CDR2 YENEEA come from the germline V gene. DNA for the CDR3: TGTGCCAGCAGCTTAGATGGGATGAATTCACCCCTCCACTTT. Translation: CASSLDGMNSPLHF.

The rearrangement joins TRBV29-1 to TRBJ2-7; TRBD1 aligns across 8 bases. Germline loops: CDR1 SQVTM, CDR2 ANQGSEA. The CDR3 covers 14 residues. Unmatched junction bases numbered 13, after V lost 7 bases and J lost 5 bases. Here the CDR3 reads CSAGRTGKTDEQYF. As DNA, the CDR3 is TGCAGCGCGGGACGGACAGGGAAAACCGACGAGCAGTACTTC.

This chain uses TRBV4-3 with TRBJ1-1; D is ambiguous. The CDR3 is 13 residues long. The V and J ends lost 0 bases and 5 bases respectively, with 7 bases between them. CDR1 is LGHNA, CDR2 YSLEER, per germline. DNA for the CDR3: TGCGCCAGCAGCCAAGAGAAACGGACTGAAGCTTTCTTT. Protein sequence: CASSQEKRTEAFF.

The CDR3 DNA follows: TGTGCCAGCAGTTTATTTCGGACAGCCCGGGCTGGAAACACCATATATTTT. Amino acid sequence: CASSLFRTARAGNTIYF. The rearrangement links TRBV28 to TRBJ1-3, with D possibly matching TRBD1 (6 bases). The CDR3 loop spans 17 amino acids. In germline, CDR1 is MDHEN, CDR2 SYDVKM. Trimming pared 1 base from V and 2 bases from J, leaving 15 bases between. The full variable domain, rest sourced from reference TRBV28 and TRBJ1-3, is DVKVTQSSRYLVKRTGEKVFLECVQDMDHENMFWYRQDPGLGLRLIYFSYDVKMKEKGDIPEGYSVSREKKERFSLILESASTNQTSMYLCASSLFRTARAGNTIYFGEGSWLTVV.

V gene TRBV4-1 combines with J gene TRBJ1-5; D is ambiguous. The CDR3 runs 17 residues. V lost 1 base to trimming and J lost 0 bases, with 13 bases between them. Germline V gives CDR1 MGHRA, CDR2 YSYEKL. In DNA form, the CDR3 reads TGCGCCAGCAGCCAAGGAAAGGGCGCTGATAGCAATCAGCCCCAGCATTTT. Protein sequence: CASSQGKGADSNQPQHF.

CDR3 in amino acids: CASSYSGESQPQHF. Here the CDR3 DNA reads TGTGCCAGCAGTTACTCGGGTGAATCTCAGCCCCAGCATTTT. V usage is TRBV6-5 and J usage is TRBJ1-5; D not resolved. The ends were cut back, 0 bases at V and 6 bases at J, with 9 bases in the middle. The CDR3 is made up of 14 amino acids. CDR1 is MNHEY, CDR2 SVGAGI, per germline.